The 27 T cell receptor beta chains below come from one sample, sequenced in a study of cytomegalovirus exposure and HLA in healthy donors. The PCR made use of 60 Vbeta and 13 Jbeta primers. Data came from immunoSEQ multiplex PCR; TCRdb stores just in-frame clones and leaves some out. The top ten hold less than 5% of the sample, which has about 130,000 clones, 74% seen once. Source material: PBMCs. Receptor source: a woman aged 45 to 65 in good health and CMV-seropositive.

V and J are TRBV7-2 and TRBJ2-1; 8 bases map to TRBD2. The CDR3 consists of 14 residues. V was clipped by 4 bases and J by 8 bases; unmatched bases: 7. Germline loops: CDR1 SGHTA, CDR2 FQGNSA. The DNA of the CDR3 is TGTGCCAGCAGCTCCGGACTAGCATTCGATGAGCAGTTCTTC. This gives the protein CASSSGLAFDEQFF.

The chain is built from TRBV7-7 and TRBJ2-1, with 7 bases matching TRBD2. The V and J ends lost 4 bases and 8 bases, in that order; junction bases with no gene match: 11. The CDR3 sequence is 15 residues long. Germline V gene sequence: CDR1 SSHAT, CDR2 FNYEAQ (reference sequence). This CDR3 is CASSYSGTTDHEQFF. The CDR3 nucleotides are TGTGCCAGCAGCTACTCCGGGACTACCGATCATGAGCAGTTCTTC.

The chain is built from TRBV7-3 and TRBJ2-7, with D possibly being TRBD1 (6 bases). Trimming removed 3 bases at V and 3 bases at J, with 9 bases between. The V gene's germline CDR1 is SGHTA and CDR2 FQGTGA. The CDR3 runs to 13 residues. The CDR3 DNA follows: TGTGCCAGCAGCTTGGACAGCCGCTACGAGCAGTACTTC. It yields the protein CASSLDSRYEQYF.

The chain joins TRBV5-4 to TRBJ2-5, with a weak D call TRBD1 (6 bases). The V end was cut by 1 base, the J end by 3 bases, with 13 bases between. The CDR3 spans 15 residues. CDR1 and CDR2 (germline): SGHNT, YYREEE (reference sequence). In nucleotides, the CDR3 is TGTGCCAGCAGCTTGAGGGGCAGGGGCAAAGAGACCCAGTACTTC. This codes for CASSLRGRGKETQYF. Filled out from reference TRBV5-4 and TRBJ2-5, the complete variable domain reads ETGVTQSPTHLIKTRGQQVTLRCSSQSGHNTVSWYQQALGQGPQFIFQYYREEENGRGNFPPRFSGLQFPNYSSELNVNALELDDSALYLCASSLRGRGKETQYFGPGTRLLVL.

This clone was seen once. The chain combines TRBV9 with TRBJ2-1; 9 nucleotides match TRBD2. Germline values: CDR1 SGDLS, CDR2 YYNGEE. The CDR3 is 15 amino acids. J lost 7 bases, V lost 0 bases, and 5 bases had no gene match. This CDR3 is CASSVEAGGRNEQFF. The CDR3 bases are TGTGCCAGCAGCGTAGAGGCGGGGGGGCGGAATGAGCAGTTCTTC.

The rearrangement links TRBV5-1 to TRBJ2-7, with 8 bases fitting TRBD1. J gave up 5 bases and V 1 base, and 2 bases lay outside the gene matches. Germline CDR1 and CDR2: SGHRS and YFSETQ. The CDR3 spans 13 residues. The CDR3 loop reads CASSLQGANEQYF. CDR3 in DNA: TGCGCCAGCAGCTTGCAGGGGGCGAACGAGCAGTACTTC. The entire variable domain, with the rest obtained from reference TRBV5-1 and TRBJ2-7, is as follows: KAGVTQTPRYLIKTRGQQVTLSCSPISGHRSVSWYQQTPGQGLQFLFEYFSETQRNKGNFPGRFSGRQFSNSRSEMNVSTLELGDSALYLCASSLQGANEQYFGPGTRLTVT.

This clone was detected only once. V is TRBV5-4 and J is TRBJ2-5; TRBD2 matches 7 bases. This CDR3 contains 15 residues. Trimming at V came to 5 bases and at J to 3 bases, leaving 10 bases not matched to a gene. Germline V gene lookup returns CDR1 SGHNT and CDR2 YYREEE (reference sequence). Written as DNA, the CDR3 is TGTGCCAGCAGGTCGTCGGGGGGTCAAAAAGAGACCCAGTACTTC. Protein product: CASRSSGGQKETQYF.

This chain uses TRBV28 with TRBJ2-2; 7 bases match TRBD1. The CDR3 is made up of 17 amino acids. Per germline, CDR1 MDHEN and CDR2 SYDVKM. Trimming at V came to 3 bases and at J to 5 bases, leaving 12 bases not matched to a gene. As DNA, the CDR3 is TGTGCCAGCAGTTTGGCAAGGACAGGTTTAGGGACCGGGGAGCTGTTTTTT. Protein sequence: CASSLARTGLGTGELFF.

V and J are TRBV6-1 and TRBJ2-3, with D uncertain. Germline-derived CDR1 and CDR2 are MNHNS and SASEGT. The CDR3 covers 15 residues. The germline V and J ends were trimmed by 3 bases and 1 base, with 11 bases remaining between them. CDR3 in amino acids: CASSDPLLGTDTQYF. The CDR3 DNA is TGTGCCAGCAGTGACCCGCTACTGGGCACAGATACGCAGTATTTT.

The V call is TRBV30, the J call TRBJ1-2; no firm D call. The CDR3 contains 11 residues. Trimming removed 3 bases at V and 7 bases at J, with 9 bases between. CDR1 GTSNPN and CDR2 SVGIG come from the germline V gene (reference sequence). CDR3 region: CAWRISGGYTF. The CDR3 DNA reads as TGTGCCTGGAGGATTTCGGGTGGCTACACCTTC. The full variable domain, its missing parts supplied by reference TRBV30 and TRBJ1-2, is SQTIHQWPATLVQPVGSPLSLECTVEGTSNPNLYWYRQAAGRGLQLLFYSVGIGQISSEVPQNLSASRPQDRQFILSSKKLLLSDSGFYLCAWRISGGYTFGSGTRLTVV.

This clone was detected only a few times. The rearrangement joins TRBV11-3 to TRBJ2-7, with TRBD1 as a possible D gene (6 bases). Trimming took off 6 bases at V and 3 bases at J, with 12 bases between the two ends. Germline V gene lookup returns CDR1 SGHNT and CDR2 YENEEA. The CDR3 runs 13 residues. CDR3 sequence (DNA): TGTGCCAGCAGTTCTACAGGGCTCTACGAGCAGTACTTC. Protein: CASSSTGLYEQYF.

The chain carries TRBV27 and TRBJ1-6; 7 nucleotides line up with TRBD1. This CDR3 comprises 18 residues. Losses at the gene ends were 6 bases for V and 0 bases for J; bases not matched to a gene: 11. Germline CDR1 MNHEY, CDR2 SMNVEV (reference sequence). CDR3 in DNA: TGTGCCAGCAGAACCACGGACAGGAGAAGCTCCTATAATTCACCCCTCCACTTT. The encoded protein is CASRTTDRRSSYNSPLHF.

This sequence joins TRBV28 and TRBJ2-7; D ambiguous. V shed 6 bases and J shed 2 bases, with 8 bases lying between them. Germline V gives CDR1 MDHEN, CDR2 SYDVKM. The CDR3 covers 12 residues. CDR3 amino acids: CASSLPPYEQYF. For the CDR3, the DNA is TGTGCCAGCAGCCTACCCCCCTACGAGCAGTACTTC. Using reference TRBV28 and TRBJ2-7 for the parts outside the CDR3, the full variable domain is DVKVTQSSRYLVKRTGEKVFLECVQDMDHENMFWYRQDPGLGLRLIYFSYDVKMKEKGDIPEGYSVSREKKERFSLILESASTNQTSMYLCASSLPPYEQYFGPGTRLTVT.

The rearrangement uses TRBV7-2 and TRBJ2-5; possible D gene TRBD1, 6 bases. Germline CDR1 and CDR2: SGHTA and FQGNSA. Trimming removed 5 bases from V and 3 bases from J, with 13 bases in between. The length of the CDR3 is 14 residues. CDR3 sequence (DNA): TGTGCCAGCAGCGTAGGACAGATAAAAGAGACCCAGTACTTC. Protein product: CASSVGQIKETQYF.

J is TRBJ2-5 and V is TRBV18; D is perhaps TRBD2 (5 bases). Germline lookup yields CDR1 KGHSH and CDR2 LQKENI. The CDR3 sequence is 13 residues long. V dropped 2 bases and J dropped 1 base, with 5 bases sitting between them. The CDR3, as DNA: TGTGCCAGCTCACCAGGGAGCCAAGAGACCCAGTACTTC. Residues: CASSPGSQETQYF.

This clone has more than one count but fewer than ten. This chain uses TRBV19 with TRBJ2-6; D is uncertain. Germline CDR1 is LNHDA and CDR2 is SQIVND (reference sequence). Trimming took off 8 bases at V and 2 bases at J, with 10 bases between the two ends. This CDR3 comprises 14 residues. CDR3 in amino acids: CASAFRAGANVLTF. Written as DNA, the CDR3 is TGTGCCAGTGCGTTTCGGGCTGGGGCCAACGTCCTGACTTTC.

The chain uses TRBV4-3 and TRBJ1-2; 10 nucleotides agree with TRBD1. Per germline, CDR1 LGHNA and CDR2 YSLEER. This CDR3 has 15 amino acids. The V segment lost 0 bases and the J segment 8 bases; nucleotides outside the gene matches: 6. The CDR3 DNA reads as TGCGCCAGCAGCCAAGATGCCGGGACAGGGGCAGGCTACACCTTC. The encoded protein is CASSQDAGTGAGYTF.

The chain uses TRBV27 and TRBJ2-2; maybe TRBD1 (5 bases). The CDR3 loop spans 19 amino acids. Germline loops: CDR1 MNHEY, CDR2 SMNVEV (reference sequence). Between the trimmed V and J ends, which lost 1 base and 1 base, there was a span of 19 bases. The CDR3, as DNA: TGTGCCAGCAGTTTATGGGCAGGGATGCGGTGGCAGAACACCGGGGAGCTGTTTTTT. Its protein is CASSLWAGMRWQNTGELFF.

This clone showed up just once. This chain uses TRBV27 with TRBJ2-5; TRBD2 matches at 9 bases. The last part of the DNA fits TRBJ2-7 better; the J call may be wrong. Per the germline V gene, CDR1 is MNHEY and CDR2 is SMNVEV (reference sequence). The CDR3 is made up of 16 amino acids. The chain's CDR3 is CASSLVLGGGAYEQYF. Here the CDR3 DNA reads TGTGCCAGCAGTTTGGTACTTGGCGGGGGGGCCTACGAGCAGTACTTC.

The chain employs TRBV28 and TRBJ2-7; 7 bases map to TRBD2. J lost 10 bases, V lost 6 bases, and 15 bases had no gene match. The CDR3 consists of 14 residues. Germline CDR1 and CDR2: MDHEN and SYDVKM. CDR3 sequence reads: CASRFGGGIGVQYF. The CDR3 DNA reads TGTGCCAGCAGGTTCGGGGGAGGGATTGGGGTTCAGTACTTC.

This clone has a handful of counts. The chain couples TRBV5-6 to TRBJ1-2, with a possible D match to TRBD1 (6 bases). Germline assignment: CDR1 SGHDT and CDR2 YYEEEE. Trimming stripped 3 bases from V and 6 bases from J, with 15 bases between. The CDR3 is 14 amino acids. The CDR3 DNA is TGTGCCAGCAGCTATGGACGGGGGGCGAATGGCTACACCTTC. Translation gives CASSYGRGANGYTF.

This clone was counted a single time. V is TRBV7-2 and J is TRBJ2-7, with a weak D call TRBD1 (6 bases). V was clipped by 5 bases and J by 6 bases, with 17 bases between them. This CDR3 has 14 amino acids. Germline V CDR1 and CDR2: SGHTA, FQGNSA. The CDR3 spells CASSQTGTSGEQYF. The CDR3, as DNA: TGTGCCAGCAGCCAGACCGGGACATCCGGCGAGCAGTACTTC. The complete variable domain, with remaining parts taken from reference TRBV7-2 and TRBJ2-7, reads GAGVSQSPSNKVTEKGKDVELRCDPISGHTALYWYRQSLGQGLEFLIYFQGNSAPDKSGLPSDRFSAERTGGSVSTLTIQRTQQEDSAVYLCASSQTGTSGEQYFGPGTRLTVT.

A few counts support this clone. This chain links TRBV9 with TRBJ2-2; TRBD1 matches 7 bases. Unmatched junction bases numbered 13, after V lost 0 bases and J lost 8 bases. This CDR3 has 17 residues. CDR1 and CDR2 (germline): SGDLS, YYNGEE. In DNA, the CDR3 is TGTGCCAGCAGCGTAGTGGCAGGGGGTGTAATCCTAGGGGAGCTGTTTTTT. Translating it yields CASSVVAGGVILGELFF.

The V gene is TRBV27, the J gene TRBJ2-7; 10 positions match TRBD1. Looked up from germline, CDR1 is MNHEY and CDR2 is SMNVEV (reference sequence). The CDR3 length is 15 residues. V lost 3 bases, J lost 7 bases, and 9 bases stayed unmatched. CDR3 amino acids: CASSLSGTGAVEQYF. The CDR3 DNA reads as TGTGCCAGCAGTTTGTCCGGGACAGGGGCTGTTGAGCAGTACTTC.

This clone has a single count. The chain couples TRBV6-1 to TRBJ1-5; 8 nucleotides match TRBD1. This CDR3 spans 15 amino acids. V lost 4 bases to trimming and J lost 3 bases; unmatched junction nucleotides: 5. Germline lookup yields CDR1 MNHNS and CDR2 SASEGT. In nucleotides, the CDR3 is TGTGCCAGCAGTGCCGGACAGGGAATCAATCAGCCCCAGCATTTT. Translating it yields CASSAGQGINQPQHF.

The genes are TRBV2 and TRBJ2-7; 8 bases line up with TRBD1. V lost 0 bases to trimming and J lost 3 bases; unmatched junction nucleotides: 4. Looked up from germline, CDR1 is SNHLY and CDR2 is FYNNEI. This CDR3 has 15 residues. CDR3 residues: CASSEAGTGVYEQYF. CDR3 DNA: TGTGCCAGCAGTGAAGCAGGGACAGGCGTCTACGAGCAGTACTTC. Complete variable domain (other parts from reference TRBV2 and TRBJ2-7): EPEVTQTPSHQVTQMGQEVILRCVPISNHLYFYWYRQILGQKVEFLVSFYNNEISEKSEIFDDQFSVERPDGSNFTLKIRSTKLEDSAMYFCASSEAGTGVYEQYFGPGTRLTVT.

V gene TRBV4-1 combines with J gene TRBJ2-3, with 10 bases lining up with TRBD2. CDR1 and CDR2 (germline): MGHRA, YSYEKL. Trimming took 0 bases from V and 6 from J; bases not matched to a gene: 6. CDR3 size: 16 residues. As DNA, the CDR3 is TGCGCCAGCAGCCAAGATTGGGTAGCGGGGGGTGATACGCAGTATTTT. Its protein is CASSQDWVAGGDTQYF.